The T cell receptor beta chain under discussion was sequenced for a study of cytomegalovirus exposure and HLA in healthy donors. Points on this clone: No antigen is known for it.

Vbeta (60) and Jbeta (13) primers were used in the PCR. The protocol was immunoSEQ multiplex PCR, while the TCRdb copy is restricted to in-frame clones and leaves out a portion. The table shows about 210,000 clones, with 75% to 85% occurring only once. Deletions cut 1 base from V and 8 bases from J, with 11 bases between. Looked up from germline, CDR1 is MNHNS and CDR2 is SASEGT. This CDR3 has 13 residues. Each donor's status was that of a healthy bone marrow donor. Findings of the study overall: TRBV6-2, TRBV6-3 and other indistinguishable V segments were excluded.

The sequencing sample was made of PBMCs. This chain connects TRBV6-1 to TRBJ1-2; possible D gene TRBD1, 6 bases. This sequence was found in a woman aged 25-40 years in good health and CMV-seropositive. CDR3 loop: CASSEGVGGGYTF. Here the CDR3 DNA reads TGTGCCAGCAGTGAAGGAGTAGGGGGAGGCTACACCTTC.